A single sample gave rise to the 5 T cell receptor beta chains below, sequenced in a study of T cells after posttransplantation cyclophosphamide. Treatment was busulfan-fludarabine conditioning, a marrow graft, and cyclophosphamide on days +3 and +4. Sequencing used immunoSEQ multiplex PCR; TCRdb keeps in-frame clones, though not all of them. This table holds about 19,000 clones, approximately 74% found once. Sequenced material: PBMCs, taken after an allogeneic stem cell transplant with post-transplant cyclophosphamide. The receptors were sampled from a male patient in his 30s who received an allogeneic stem cell transplant from a related donor, was CMV-positive, and had acute GVHD only. Some T cells here may be from the graft donor.

The V gene is TRBV6-5, the J gene TRBJ1-4; TRBD1 matches 8 bases. Germline trimming cut 4 bases from V and 7 bases from J; bases unmatched to any gene: 2. The length of the CDR3 is 13 residues. The germline gives CDR1 MNHEY, CDR2 SVGAGI. The CDR3 nucleotides read TGTGCCAGCAGTTCCGGGACAGGTGAAAAACTGTTTTTT. It is translated as CASSSGTGEKLFF.

This chain uses TRBV5-1 with TRBJ2-2, with 8 bases lining up with TRBD2. Germline V gene data show CDR1 as SGHRS and CDR2 as YFSETQ. This CDR3 spans 16 amino acids. The ends lost 6 bases at V and 0 bases at J; junction bases unmatched: 7. The CDR3 region has the DNA TGCGCCAGCACCAACCGGGGGGGGACGAACACCGGGGAGCTGTTTTTT. Encoded protein: CASTNRGGTNTGELFF.

The CDR3 DNA sequence: TGTGCCAGCAGCTTGGATGGGACTAGCGGACAAGAGACCCAGTACTTC. Translation gives CASSLDGTSGQETQYF. The V gene is TRBV5-4, the J gene TRBJ2-5; the match to TRBD2 covers 11 bases. V dropped 0 bases and J dropped 2; count of bases not matched to a gene: 3. CDR3 length equals 16 residues. The germline V gene encodes CDR1 SGHNT and CDR2 YYREEE (reference sequence).

V and J are TRBV28 and TRBJ2-7, with 10 bases aligning to TRBD2. Germline CDR1 is MDHEN and CDR2 is SYDVKM. This CDR3 contains 16 residues. V lost 2 bases and J lost 3; bases outside the gene matches: 7. Here the CDR3 DNA reads TGTGCCAGCAGTTTAAAGACGGGACTAGCGCACTACGAGCAGTACTTC. This encodes CASSLKTGLAHYEQYF.

This clone has just a few counts. The chain recombines TRBV5-6 with TRBJ2-3, with D possibly matching TRBD2 (6 bases). In germline, CDR1 is SGHDT, CDR2 YYEEEE. CDR3 size: 15 residues. V lost 4 bases and J lost 3, with 15 bases in between. CDR3 DNA: TGTGCCAGCAGCCCTATGGGGGGAGGTACAGATACGCAGTATTTT. It codes for CASSPMGGGTDTQYF.